A selection of T cell receptor beta chains follows, all from one sample in a study of shared clonotypes between healthy human individuals. Repertoires were generated with immunoSEQ multiplex PCR, while TCRdb's copy carries only in-frame clones and drops some. The sample shows under 2,000,000 clones, about 94% of them seen only once. Sequencing input: naive CD8+ T cells sorted from blood. The receptor set was obtained from a man aged 18-30 years in good health. Both conserved end residues are trimmed from each CDR3. The order of the fields is J gene, D gene, V gene, CDR3 protein. A D gene is named only where the DNA matches it firmly.

j_gene: TRBJ2-1; d_gene: -; v_gene: TRBV5-1; CDR3aa: ASSLALVDEQF
j_gene: TRBJ1-3; d_gene: -; v_gene: TRBV7-9; CDR3aa: ASSPPVEQLRNTIY
j_gene: TRBJ2-5; d_gene: -; v_gene: TRBV5-1; CDR3aa: ASSVSGKETQY
j_gene: TRBJ1-1; d_gene: -; v_gene: TRBV5-1; CDR3aa: ASSSGSLNTEAF
j_gene: TRBJ2-2; d_gene: -; v_gene: TRBV4-1; CDR3aa: ASSNRPLTGELF
j_gene: TRBJ2-5; d_gene: TRBD2; v_gene: TRBV28; CDR3aa: ASGSLSGSPGETQY
j_gene: TRBJ2-7; d_gene: -; v_gene: TRBV11-2; CDR3aa: ASSFDSSYEQY
j_gene: TRBJ2-1; d_gene: -; v_gene: TRBV23-1; CDR3aa: ASSPKNCRPGYNEQF
j_gene: TRBJ1-2; d_gene: TRBD1; v_gene: TRBV25-1; CDR3aa: ASSDTGGVGYGYT
j_gene: TRBJ1-1; d_gene: -; v_gene: TRBV27; CDR3aa: ASSWGEGEAF
j_gene: TRBJ2-5; d_gene: -; v_gene: TRBV29-1; CDR3aa: SVEGRGGQETQY
j_gene: TRBJ1-1; d_gene: -; v_gene: TRBV25-1; CDR3aa: ASSEFYSLKIPEAF
j_gene: TRBJ2-1; d_gene: -; v_gene: TRBV30; CDR3aa: AWSVQSGEQF
j_gene: TRBJ2-1; d_gene: TRBD2; v_gene: TRBV19; CDR3aa: ASSTASGVVYEQF
j_gene: TRBJ1-5; d_gene: -; v_gene: TRBV19; CDR3aa: ASSSAARNQPQH
j_gene: TRBJ1-4; d_gene: -; v_gene: TRBV13; CDR3aa: ASSFKGLGIL
j_gene: TRBJ1-1; d_gene: -; v_gene: TRBV6-1; CDR3aa: ASSDTVPMAAEAF
j_gene: TRBJ2-7; d_gene: -; v_gene: TRBV9; CDR3aa: ASSADPPGPSHEQY
j_gene: TRBJ1-1; d_gene: -; v_gene: TRBV4-1; CDR3aa: ASSQPVAQGANTEAF
j_gene: TRBJ2-1; d_gene: TRBD1; v_gene: TRBV7-9; CDR3aa: ASSPPGPIRQGHNEQF
j_gene: TRBJ2-7; d_gene: -; v_gene: TRBV7-9; CDR3aa: ASRREGVYEQY
j_gene: TRBJ1-3; d_gene: -; v_gene: TRBV7-2; CDR3aa: ASSLLVGFSSGNTIY
j_gene: TRBJ2-7; d_gene: -; v_gene: TRBV2; CDR3aa: ASSPVRFEQY
j_gene: TRBJ2-7; d_gene: -; v_gene: TRBV7-9; CDR3aa: ASSLRDGKVEQY
j_gene: TRBJ2-7; d_gene: -; v_gene: TRBV19; CDR3aa: ASSIRQETYEQY
j_gene: TRBJ2-7; d_gene: -; v_gene: TRBV5-4; CDR3aa: ASSLDPTYEQY
j_gene: TRBJ2-7; d_gene: TRBD2; v_gene: TRBV10-3; CDR3aa: AISGTSGGGHEQY
j_gene: TRBJ2-7; d_gene: TRBD1; v_gene: TRBV5-5; CDR3aa: ASSFGTGFYEQY
j_gene: TRBJ2-7; d_gene: TRBD2; v_gene: TRBV27; CDR3aa: ASSLAGVPHEQY
j_gene: TRBJ2-2; d_gene: -; v_gene: TRBV19; CDR3aa: ASSIQGGAGELF
j_gene: TRBJ2-5; d_gene: -; v_gene: TRBV4-1; CDR3aa: ASSQDREETQY
j_gene: TRBJ2-1; d_gene: -; v_gene: TRBV4-1; CDR3aa: ASSQVQGNSHNEQF
j_gene: TRBJ1-2; d_gene: TRBD1; v_gene: TRBV27; CDR3aa: ASMGGGGDYGYT
j_gene: TRBJ1-2; d_gene: TRBD1; v_gene: TRBV7-9; CDR3aa: ASSPPDRARGYT
j_gene: TRBJ2-2; d_gene: TRBD1; v_gene: TRBV6-5; CDR3aa: ASSWGQAENTGELF
j_gene: TRBJ2-1; d_gene: TRBD2; v_gene: TRBV18; CDR3aa: ASSPATSGSFEQF
j_gene: TRBJ2-2; d_gene: TRBD1; v_gene: TRBV5-1; CDR3aa: ASSTTGGATGELF
j_gene: TRBJ2-1; d_gene: TRBD2; v_gene: TRBV30; CDR3aa: AWRGLANANEQF
j_gene: TRBJ1-1; d_gene: -; v_gene: TRBV5-4; CDR3aa: ASSLWENTEAF
j_gene: TRBJ2-7; d_gene: -; v_gene: TRBV28; CDR3aa: ASSSPTVSYEQY
j_gene: TRBJ2-7; d_gene: -; v_gene: TRBV28; CDR3aa: ASTFTGSNAYEQY
j_gene: TRBJ1-4; d_gene: -; v_gene: TRBV29-1; CDR3aa: SVPGNRDGEKLF
j_gene: TRBJ2-7; d_gene: TRBD2; v_gene: TRBV4-3; CDR3aa: ASSPGTSGYEQY
j_gene: TRBJ2-1; d_gene: -; v_gene: TRBV27; CDR3aa: ASSFGNEQF
j_gene: TRBJ1-3; d_gene: -; v_gene: TRBV7-2; CDR3aa: ASSLPGSGNTIY
j_gene: TRBJ2-5; d_gene: -; v_gene: TRBV27; CDR3aa: ASSDWNQETQY
j_gene: TRBJ2-3; d_gene: -; v_gene: TRBV6-4; CDR3aa: ASSYRRTDTQY
j_gene: TRBJ1-2; d_gene: -; v_gene: TRBV7-6; CDR3aa: ASSPGGGPYT
j_gene: TRBJ2-1; d_gene: TRBD1; v_gene: TRBV7-9; CDR3aa: ASSPDRGPTYNEQF
j_gene: TRBJ1-1; d_gene: -; v_gene: TRBV5-4; CDR3aa: ASSLETEAF
j_gene: TRBJ2-4; d_gene: -; v_gene: TRBV28; CDR3aa: ASSLPPGMAKNIQY
j_gene: TRBJ1-2; d_gene: -; v_gene: TRBV6-1; CDR3aa: ASSESDNAHSNYGYT
j_gene: TRBJ1-2; d_gene: -; v_gene: TRBV6-1; CDR3aa: ASSPTGLNGYT
j_gene: TRBJ1-2; d_gene: -; v_gene: TRBV5-3; CDR3aa: ARSLGLTSLYGYT
j_gene: TRBJ1-2; d_gene: TRBD1; v_gene: TRBV5-4; CDR3aa: ASSFGTGDYGYT
j_gene: TRBJ2-7; d_gene: -; v_gene: TRBV28; CDR3aa: ASRYVDSELTYEQY
j_gene: TRBJ1-1; d_gene: -; v_gene: TRBV4-1; CDR3aa: ASSQVGGTEAF
j_gene: TRBJ2-3; d_gene: -; v_gene: TRBV10-3; CDR3aa: AIRKDNTDTQY
j_gene: TRBJ2-7; d_gene: TRBD2; v_gene: TRBV7-9; CDR3aa: ASSLVAGDYEQY